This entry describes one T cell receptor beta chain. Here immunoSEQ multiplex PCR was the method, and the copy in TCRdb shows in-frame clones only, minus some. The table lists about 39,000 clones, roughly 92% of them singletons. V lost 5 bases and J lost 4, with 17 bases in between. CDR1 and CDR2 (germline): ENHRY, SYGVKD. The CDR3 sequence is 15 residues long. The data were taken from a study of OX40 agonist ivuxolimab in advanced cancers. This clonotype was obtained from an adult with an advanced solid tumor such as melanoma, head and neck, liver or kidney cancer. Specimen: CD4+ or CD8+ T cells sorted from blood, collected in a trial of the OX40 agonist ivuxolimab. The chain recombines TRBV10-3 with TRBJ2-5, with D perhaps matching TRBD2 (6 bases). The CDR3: CAISKINGGGETQYF. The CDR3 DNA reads TGTGCCATCAGTAAAATCAACGGGGGTGGAGAGACCCAGTACTTC.